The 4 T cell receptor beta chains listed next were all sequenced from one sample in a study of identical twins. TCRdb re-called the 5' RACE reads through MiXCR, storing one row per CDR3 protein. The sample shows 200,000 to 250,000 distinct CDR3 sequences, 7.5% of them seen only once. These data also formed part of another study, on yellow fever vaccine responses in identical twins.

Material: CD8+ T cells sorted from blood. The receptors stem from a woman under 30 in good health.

The CDR3 DNA reads TGTGCCAGCAGCCCCGTAGGAAACACCATATATTTT. It translates to CASSPVGNTIYF. The V gene is TRBV7-9, the J gene TRBJ1-3; D unclear. The CDR3 covers 12 residues. V lost 5 bases to trimming and J lost 4 bases, with 6 bases between them. Germline assignment: CDR1 SEHNR and CDR2 FQNEAQ (reference sequence).

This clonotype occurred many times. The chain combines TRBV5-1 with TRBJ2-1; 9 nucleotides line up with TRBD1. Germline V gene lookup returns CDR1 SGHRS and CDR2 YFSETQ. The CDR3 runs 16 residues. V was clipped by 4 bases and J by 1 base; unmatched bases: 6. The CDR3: CASSGGQGFSYNEQFF. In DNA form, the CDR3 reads TGCGCCAGCAGCGGGGGACAGGGTTTTTCCTACAATGAGCAGTTCTTC.

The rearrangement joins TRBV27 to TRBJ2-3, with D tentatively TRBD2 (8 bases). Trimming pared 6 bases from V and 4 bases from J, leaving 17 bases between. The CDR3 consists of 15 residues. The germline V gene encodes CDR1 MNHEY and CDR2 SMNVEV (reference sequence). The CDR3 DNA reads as TGTGCCAGCAGCCCGGGAGGGGGCATCGCAGATACGCAGTATTTT. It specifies CASSPGGGIADTQYF.

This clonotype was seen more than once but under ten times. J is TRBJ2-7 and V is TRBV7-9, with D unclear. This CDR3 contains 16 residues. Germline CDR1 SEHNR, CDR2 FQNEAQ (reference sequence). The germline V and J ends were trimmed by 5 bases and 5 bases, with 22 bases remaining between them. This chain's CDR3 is CASSRLGAAAWDEQYV. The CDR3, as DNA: TGTGCCAGCAGCCGACTTGGAGCAGCTGCATGGGACGAGCAGTACGTC.